Below are 3 T cell receptor beta chains sequenced from a single sample in a study of T cells after yellow fever vaccination. A single record per CDR3 protein comes from TCRdb applying MiXCR to the 5' RACE reads. This table holds 300,000 to 400,000 distinct CDR3 sequences, about 10% found once. Specimen: CD4+ T cells sorted from PBMCs, collected 45 days after the yellow fever booster vaccination. The receptors derive from a man aged 18 to 30 who received the YFV17D yellow fever vaccine.

This clonotype was observed at least ten times. The V and J genes are TRBV5-1 and TRBJ2-1; TRBD2 might be the D (5 bases). From germline, CDR1 is SGHRS and CDR2 YFSETQ. The CDR3 runs 16 residues. Trimming stripped 0 bases from V and 4 bases from J, with 14 bases between. CDR3 sequence (DNA): TGCGCCAGCAGCTTGGAGGTCGCCCCGGGATACAATGAGCAGTTCTTC. This encodes CASSLEVAPGYNEQFF.

This clonotype was seen a few times. J is TRBJ1-1 and V is TRBV12-3 or TRBV12-4; D not resolved. The CDR3 sequence is 15 residues long. V was clipped by 2 bases and J by 5 bases, with 15 bases between them. CDR3 region: CASSLSLAGRTEAFF. The CDR3 nucleotides are TGTGCCAGCAGTTTATCCTTAGCAGGACGGACTGAAGCTTTCTTT.

The J gene is TRBJ2-5, the V gene TRBV7-9; TRBD1 or TRBD2 may be the D gene (5 bases each). Per the germline V gene, CDR1 is SEHNR and CDR2 is FQNEAQ (reference sequence). The V and J ends lost 5 bases and 4 bases respectively, with 23 bases between them. This CDR3 comprises 17 residues. CDR3 DNA: TGTGCCAGCAGCGCCTGGCCAGCCCGGGGCGCAGTAGAGACCCAGTACTTC. Residues: CASSAWPARGAVETQYF.